This T cell receptor (beta chain) was profiled in a study of T-cell memory formation after mild COVID-19. Study-level points and caveats: Day 15 to 85 contracting clones showed balanced CD4/CD8; later expanders leaned CD4+.

The CDR3 loop spans 13 amino acids. Germline V gene data show CDR1 as MNHEY and CDR2 as SVGEGT. The V and J ends lost 4 bases and 2 bases respectively, with 6 bases between them. This clonotype was counted only a few times. Its antigen is not identified. TCRdb passed the 5' RACE reads through MiXCR, listing each CDR3 protein once. The table has 250,000 to 350,000 distinct CDR3 sequences, approximately 19% seen once. The TCR sequence derives from a young man who had mild COVID-19 (a few samples of this study predate the infection). Cell type and time point are not known. Sequenced sample: PBMCs or a T cell subset sorted from them (not recorded which). The gene calls are TRBV6-2 or TRBV6-3 and TRBJ2-1; D gene ambiguous. CDR3 in amino acids: CASSFGTYNEQFF. The CDR3 DNA reads as TGTGCCAGCAGTTTTGGGACCTACAATGAGCAGTTCTTC.